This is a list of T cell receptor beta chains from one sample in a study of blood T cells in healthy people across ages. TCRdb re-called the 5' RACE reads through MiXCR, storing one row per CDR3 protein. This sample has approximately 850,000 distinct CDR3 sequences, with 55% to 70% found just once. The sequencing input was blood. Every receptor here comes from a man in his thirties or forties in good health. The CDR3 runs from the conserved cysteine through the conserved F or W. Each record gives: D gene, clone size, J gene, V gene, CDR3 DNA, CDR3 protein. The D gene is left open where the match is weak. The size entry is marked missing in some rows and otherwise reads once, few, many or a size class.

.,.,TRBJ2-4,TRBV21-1,TGTGCCAGCAGCAAAATAGCCAAAAACATTCAGTACTTC,CASSKIAKNIQYF
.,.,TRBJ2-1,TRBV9,TGTGCCAGCAGCACAGGAGGTACCCGGAACAATGAGCAGTTCTTC,CASSTGGTRNNEQFF
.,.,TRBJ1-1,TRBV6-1,TGTGCCAGCAGTGAATACCAGGAACTTCGGGCTTTCTTT,CASSEYQELRAFF
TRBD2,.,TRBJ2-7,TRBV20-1,TGCAGTGCTAAGACTAGCGGGAGTTCAGTAGAGCAGTACTTC,CSAKTSGSSVEQYF
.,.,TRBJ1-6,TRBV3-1,TGTGCCAGCAGCCAACAGAGGACAATTAATTCACCCCTCCACTTT,CASSQQRTINSPLHF
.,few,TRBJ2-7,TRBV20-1,TGCAGTGCTAGAGACCCCACCTTTAATACCTACGAGCAGTACTTC,CSARDPTFNTYEQYF
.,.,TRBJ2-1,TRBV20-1,TGCAGTGCTACTACAGGGAGCTCCTACAATGAGCAGTTCTTC,CSATTGSSYNEQFF
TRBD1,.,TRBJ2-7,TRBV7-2,TGTGCCAGCAGCACGACCGGACAGGCCCTCTACGAGCAGTACTTC,CASSTTGQALYEQYF
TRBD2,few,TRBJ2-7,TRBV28,TGTGCCAGCAGCCTAGAGACTAGCGTTCCCTACGAGCAGTACTTC,CASSLETSVPYEQYF
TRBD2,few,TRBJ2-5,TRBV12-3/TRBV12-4,TGTGCCAGCAGTTCCCCTAGCGGGGGGGCCCGAGAGACCCAGTACTTC,CASSSPSGGARETQYF
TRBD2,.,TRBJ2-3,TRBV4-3,TGTGCCAGCAGCCAGACTAGCGGGAGCACAGATACGCAGTATTTT,CASSQTSGSTDTQYF
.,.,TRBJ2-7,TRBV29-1,TGCAGCGTTGAGTCAGGGGGGGACGAGCAGTACTTC,CSVESGGDEQYF
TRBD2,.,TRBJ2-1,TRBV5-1,TGCGCCAGCAGCCCTCCTAGCGGGGGGGCGAACAATGAGCAGTTCTTC,CASSPPSGGANNEQFF
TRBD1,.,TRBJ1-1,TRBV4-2,TGTGCCAGCAGCCAAGGTCAGGGGGTGATCAATGGCGCTGAAGCTTTCTTT,CASSQGQGVINGAEAFF
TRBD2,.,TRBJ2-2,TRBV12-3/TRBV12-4,TGTGCCAGCAGTCCGGGACTAGCGGGCACCGGGGAGCTGTTTTTT,CASSPGLAGTGELFF
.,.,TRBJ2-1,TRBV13,TGTGCCAGCAGCCACAGACGTCCTACTAATGAGCAGTTCTTC,CASSHRRPTNEQFF
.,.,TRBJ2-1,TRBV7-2,TGTGCCAGCAGCCAGATTGGGGGGAATGAGCAGTTCTTC,CASSQIGGNEQFF
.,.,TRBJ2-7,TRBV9,TGTGCCAGCAGCGTAGATGAGAGACTAAGCTCCTACGAGCAGTACTTC,CASSVDERLSSYEQYF
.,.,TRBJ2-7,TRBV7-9,TGTGCCAGCAGCCGCCAGATAGGCTACGAGCAGTACTTC,CASSRQIGYEQYF
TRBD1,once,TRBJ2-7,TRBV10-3,TGTGCCATCATTGGACAGGGTAATGAGCAGTACTTC,CAIIGQGNEQYF
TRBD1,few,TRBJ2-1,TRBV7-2,TGTGCCAGCAGCTTCGCGGGGACAGGGCCCTACAATGAGCAGTTCTTC,CASSFAGTGPYNEQFF
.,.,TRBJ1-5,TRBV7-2,TGTGCCAGCAGCTCCAGCCCCCTATCACGGAGCAATCAGCCCCAGCATTTT,CASSSSPLSRSNQPQHF
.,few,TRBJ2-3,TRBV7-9,TGTGCCAGCAGCTTAGGGAGCTATACGCAGTATTTT,CASSLGSYTQYF
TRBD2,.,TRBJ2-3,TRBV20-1,TGCAGTGCTAGAGCGGGGGGGCCTTCAGATACGCAGTATTTT,CSARAGGPSDTQYF
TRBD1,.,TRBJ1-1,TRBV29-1,TGCAGCGTTGTGGACAGGGGGTCCGTGGCTGAAGCTTTCTTT,CSVVDRGSVAEAFF
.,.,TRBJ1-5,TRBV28,TGTGCCAGCAGCCGTACACCGGGACCTCTTTCCCAGCCCCAGCATTTT,CASSRTPGPLSQPQHF
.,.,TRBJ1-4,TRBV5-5,TGTGCCAGCAGCTGGGCGCCGGACAGAAATGAAAAACTGTTTTTT,CASSWAPDRNEKLFF
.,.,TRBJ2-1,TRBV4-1,TGCGCCAGCAGCCAAGTTCTCTACGGGAATGAGCAGTTCTTC,CASSQVLYGNEQFF
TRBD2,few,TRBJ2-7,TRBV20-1,TGCAGTGCTAGACCAAGCGGGAGGGCGCCCTACGAGCAGTACTTC,CSARPSGRAPYEQYF
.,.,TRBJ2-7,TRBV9,TGTGCCAGCAGCGTGGGCCGCGGTAGCTCCTACGAGCAGTACTTC,CASSVGRGSSYEQYF
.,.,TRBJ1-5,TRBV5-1,TGCGCCAGCAGCCCCAACCCGGGCAATCAGCCCCAGCATTTT,CASSPNPGNQPQHF
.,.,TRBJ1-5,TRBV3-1,TGTGCCAGCAGCCAAAGGGGGTTAGGCAATCAGCCCCAGCATTTT,CASSQRGLGNQPQHF
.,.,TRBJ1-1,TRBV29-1,TGCAGCGTCCGCGGAGGCGCTGAAGCTTTCTTT,CSVRGGAEAFF
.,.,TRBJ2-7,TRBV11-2,TGTGCCAGCAGCTTAATTTTGTACGAGCAGTACTTC,CASSLILYEQYF
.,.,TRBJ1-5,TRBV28,TGTGCCAGCAGAGACGGGGGTTCGGGTCAGCCCCAGCATTTT,CASRDGGSGQPQHF
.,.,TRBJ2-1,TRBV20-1,TGCAGTGCCACGCCCTATGCCGAGCAGTTCTTC,CSATPYAEQFF
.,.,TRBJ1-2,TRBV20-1,TGCAGTGCTAGCCGACAGGCTAACTATGGCTACACCTTC,CSASRQANYGYTF
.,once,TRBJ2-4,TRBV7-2,TGTGCCAGCAGCTTGATTGGGCAGGGCCTGGACATTCAGTACTTC,CASSLIGQGLDIQYF
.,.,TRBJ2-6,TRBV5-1,TGCGCCAGCAGTCCCACCAACTCTGGGGCCAACGTCCTGACTTTC,CASSPTNSGANVLTF
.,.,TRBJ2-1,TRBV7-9,TGTGCCAGCAGCCCAGGGGTTGAGCAGTTCTTC,CASSPGVEQFF
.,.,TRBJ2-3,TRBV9,TGTGCCAGCAGCGTAGTTACGACAGATACGCAGTATTTT,CASSVVTTDTQYF
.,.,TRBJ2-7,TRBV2,TGTGCCAGCAGTGGGACAGATAAGAAATACGAGCAGTACTTC,CASSGTDKKYEQYF
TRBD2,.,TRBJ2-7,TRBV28,TGTGCCAGCAGTTTGGGAGGGAGTCATACCTACGAGCAGTACTTC,CASSLGGSHTYEQYF
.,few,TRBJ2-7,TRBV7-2,TGTGCCAGCAGCTTTTTTAGGGACGAGCAGTACTTC,CASSFFRDEQYF
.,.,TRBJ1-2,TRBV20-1,TGCAGTGCCCGGGATATATATGGCTACACCTTC,CSARDIYGYTF
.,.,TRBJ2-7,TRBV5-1,TGCGCCAGCAGCTTCCGGGACGGCGAGCAGTACTTC,CASSFRDGEQYF
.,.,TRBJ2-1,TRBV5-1,TGCGCCAGCAGTTGGGACTTTCCCTACGAGCAGTTCTTC,CASSWDFPYEQFF
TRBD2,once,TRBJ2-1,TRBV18,TGTGCCAGCTCACCTGAAACGCGGGGGGTATGGAGGATGCAGTTCTTC,CASSPETRGVWRMQFF
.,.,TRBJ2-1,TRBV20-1,TGCAGTGGACGGGTATCGTCCTACAATGAGCAGTTCTTC,CSGRVSSYNEQFF
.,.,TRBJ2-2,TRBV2,TGTGCCAGCGGTGAGGGAACCGGGGAGCTGTTTTTT,CASGEGTGELFF
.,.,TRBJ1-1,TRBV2,TGTGCCAGCAGTTCGACAGGGAACACTGAAGCTTTCTTT,CASSSTGNTEAFF
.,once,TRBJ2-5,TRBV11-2,TGTGCCAGCAGCTTAGGTTCTGAAGGTCCCCAGTACTTC,CASSLGSEGPQYF
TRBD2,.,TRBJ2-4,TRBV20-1,TGCAGTGCTCGACTAGCGGGGGGTGTGGACATTCAGTACTTC,CSARLAGGVDIQYF